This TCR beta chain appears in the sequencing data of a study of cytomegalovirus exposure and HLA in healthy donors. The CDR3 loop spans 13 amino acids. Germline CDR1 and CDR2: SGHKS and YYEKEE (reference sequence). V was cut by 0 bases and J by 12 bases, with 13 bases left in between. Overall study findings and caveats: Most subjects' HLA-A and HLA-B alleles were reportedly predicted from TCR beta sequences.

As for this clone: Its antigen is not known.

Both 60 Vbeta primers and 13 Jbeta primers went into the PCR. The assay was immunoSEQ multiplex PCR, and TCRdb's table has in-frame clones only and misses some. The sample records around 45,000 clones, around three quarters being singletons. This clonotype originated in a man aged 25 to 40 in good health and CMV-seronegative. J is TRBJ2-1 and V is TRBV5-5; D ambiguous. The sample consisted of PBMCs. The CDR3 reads CASSLDPTIGQFF. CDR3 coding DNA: TGTGCCAGCAGCTTGGACCCGACAATCGGGCAGTTCTTC.